These 10 T cell receptor beta chains originate from one sample sequenced in a study of T cells in localized non-small cell lung cancer. The table came from immunoSEQ multiplex PCR; TCRdb's copy has only in-frame clones and leaves some out. The sample has approximately 50,000 clones; about 88% are singletons. The starting material was PBMCs, obtained before any cancer treatment. Source of these receptors: a man aged 35 to 69 with stage II lung adenocarcinoma.

The gene calls are TRBV5-1 and TRBJ2-3; 8 bases agree with TRBD2. This CDR3 region has 17 residues. J lost 1 base, V lost 0 bases, and 7 bases had no gene match. Germline CDR1 and CDR2: SGHRS and YFSETQ. The CDR3 sequence is CASSLGASGFGTDTQYF. As DNA, the CDR3 is TGCGCCAGCAGCTTGGGGGCTAGCGGGTTTGGCACAGATACGCAGTATTTT.

The V and J genes are TRBV18 and TRBJ1-1; D gene uncertain. Trimming cost V 0 bases and J 3 bases, with 5 bases left between them. CDR1 is KGHSH, CDR2 LQKENI, per germline. The CDR3 runs to 13 residues. CDR3 region: CASSPPGYTEAFF. The DNA of the CDR3 is TGTGCCAGCTCACCACCGGGGTACACTGAAGCTTTCTTT.

The CDR3 here is CASSSIPGQDSGANVLTF. The CDR3 DNA reads as TGTGCCAGCAGCTCGATCCCGGGACAAGACTCTGGGGCCAACGTCCTGACTTTC. The chain combines TRBV7-6 with TRBJ2-6, with TRBD1 as a possible D gene (6 bases). This CDR3 is 18 amino acids long. Germline values: CDR1 SGHVS, CDR2 FNYEAQ. V shed 4 bases and J shed 0 bases, with 16 bases lying between them.

The chain links TRBV18 to TRBJ1-1, with 9 bases fitting TRBD1. Trimming removed 4 bases from V and 3 bases from J; junction bases left unmatched: 3. The germline V gene encodes CDR1 KGHSH and CDR2 LQKENI. The CDR3 contains 14 residues. CDR3 in amino acids: CASSLQGAYTEAFF. In DNA form, the CDR3 reads TGTGCCAGCTCACTACAGGGGGCCTACACTGAAGCTTTCTTT.

The chain has TRBV2 and TRBJ1-2, with 9 bases matching TRBD1. This CDR3 spans 13 amino acids. Germline V CDR1 and CDR2: SNHLY, FYNNEI. V lost 7 bases, J lost 4 bases, and 4 bases stayed unmatched. CDR3 sequence: CASTQGAIYGYTF. The CDR3 bases are TGTGCCAGCACACAGGGGGCAATCTATGGCTACACCTTC.

V is TRBV15 and J is TRBJ1-5; 7 bases agree with TRBD1. This CDR3 comprises 15 residues. V gave up 0 bases and J gave up 3 bases; unmatched junction bases: 2. The V gene's germline CDR1 is LNHNV and CDR2 YYDKDF (reference sequence). CDR3 sequence (DNA): TGTGCCACCAGCAGAGATGGACAGGACAATCAGCCCCAGCATTTT. Translating it yields CATSRDGQDNQPQHF.

The chain couples TRBV7-3 to TRBJ2-1, with TRBD2 identical over 8 bases. The CDR3 is made up of 17 amino acids. Per the germline V gene, CDR1 is SGHTA and CDR2 is FQGTGA. The V and J ends lost 0 bases and 4 bases, in that order; junction bases with no gene match: 8. Written as DNA, the CDR3 is TGTGCCAGCAGCTTAACGCCCCCAGCGGGGGATTACAATGAGCAGTTCTTC. It encodes CASSLTPPAGDYNEQFF.

In its sample, this clone was seen a few times. This chain joins TRBV11-2 and TRBJ2-7; 9 bases fit TRBD1. This CDR3 is 15 amino acids long. Germline CDR1 SGHAT, CDR2 FQNNGV. J was trimmed by 1 base and V by 2 bases; bases with no gene match: 3. CDR3 protein: CASSLSDRGSYEQYV. CDR3 coding DNA: TGTGCCAGCAGCTTATCGGACAGGGGTTCCTACGAGCAGTACGTC.

V and J are TRBV7-3 and TRBJ1-3; 7 bases agree with TRBD1. Trimming removed 2 bases from V and 0 bases from J; junction bases left unmatched: 7. Per the germline V gene, CDR1 is SGHTA and CDR2 is FQGTGA. The CDR3 loop spans 17 amino acids. The CDR3 loop reads CASSLVWDRDSGNTIYF. DNA for the CDR3: TGTGCCAGCAGCTTAGTGTGGGACAGAGACTCTGGAAACACCATATATTTT.

The V call is TRBV2, the J call TRBJ2-2, with a weak D call TRBD2 (7 bases). CDR1 and CDR2 (germline): SNHLY, FYNNEI. The CDR3 is 17 residues long. Trimming removed 5 bases from V and 0 bases from J, with 16 bases in between. The DNA for the CDR3 is TGTGCCAGCAGTTTCCTCGGGGGGCCCGCGAACACCGGGGAGCTGTTTTTT. The encoded protein is CASSFLGGPANTGELFF.